This record covers a single TCR beta chain. Per the study methods: Amplification from reference gene primers served as the basis for estimated nucleated cell counts. Profiling relied on immunoSEQ multiplex PCR, and the TCRdb table lists in-frame clones only, not all of them. V and J calls and clone size follow that table, whereas D and trimming were derived from the DNA. The data hold some 180,000 clones, with around 80% observed a single time. The data were taken from a study of blood T cell repertoires in COVID-19. Study as a whole: Some COVID-19 samples were acute and others convalescent; all came from the United States, Italy and Spain. Sources were T cells, B-cell-depleted T cells, or PBMCs; the material itself was cDNA or gDNA.

Germline V gene data show CDR1 as WNHNN and CDR2 as SYGVQD (reference sequence). Trimming at V came to 2 bases and at J to 3 bases, leaving 1 base not matched to a gene. The CDR3 contains 13 residues. This rearrangement joins TRBV10-1 to TRBJ2-7, with 7 bases fitting TRBD1. The receptor comes from a man aged 50 to 60 who had recovered from COVID-19. Sequenced material: peripheral blood. CDR3 protein: CASSERTGYEQYF. As DNA, the CDR3 is TGCGCCAGCAGTGAGCGGACAGGCTACGAGCAGTACTTC.